This T cell receptor beta chain was recovered during a study of blood T cell repertoires in COVID-19. Overall study context: COVID-19 samples from acute and convalescent phases originated in the United States, Italy and Spain. The analysed material was cDNA or gDNA that came from T cells, B-cell-depleted T cells, or PBMCs.

V gave up 6 bases and J gave up 8 bases, with 17 bases separating them. The CDR3 runs to 14 residues. From germline, CDR1 is ENHRY and CDR2 SYGVKD. Original processing methods: Reference gene primer amplification gave estimated nucleated cell counts. The table came from immunoSEQ multiplex PCR; TCRdb's copy has only in-frame clones and leaves some out. That table supplies the V and J calls and clone size; D and trimming were determined from the DNA. The repertoire consists of tens of thousands of clones, with around 87% occurring once and the leading ten covering approximately 18%. The clonotype comes from a human donor in a cohort sampled during active COVID-19. The sample was peripheral blood. This chain connects TRBV10-3 to TRBJ2-1; D is unclear. CDR3 nucleotide sequence: TGTGCCATCAGGACCACGCGGTCGGTCGATGAGCAGTTCTTC. Amino acids: CAIRTTRSVDEQFF.